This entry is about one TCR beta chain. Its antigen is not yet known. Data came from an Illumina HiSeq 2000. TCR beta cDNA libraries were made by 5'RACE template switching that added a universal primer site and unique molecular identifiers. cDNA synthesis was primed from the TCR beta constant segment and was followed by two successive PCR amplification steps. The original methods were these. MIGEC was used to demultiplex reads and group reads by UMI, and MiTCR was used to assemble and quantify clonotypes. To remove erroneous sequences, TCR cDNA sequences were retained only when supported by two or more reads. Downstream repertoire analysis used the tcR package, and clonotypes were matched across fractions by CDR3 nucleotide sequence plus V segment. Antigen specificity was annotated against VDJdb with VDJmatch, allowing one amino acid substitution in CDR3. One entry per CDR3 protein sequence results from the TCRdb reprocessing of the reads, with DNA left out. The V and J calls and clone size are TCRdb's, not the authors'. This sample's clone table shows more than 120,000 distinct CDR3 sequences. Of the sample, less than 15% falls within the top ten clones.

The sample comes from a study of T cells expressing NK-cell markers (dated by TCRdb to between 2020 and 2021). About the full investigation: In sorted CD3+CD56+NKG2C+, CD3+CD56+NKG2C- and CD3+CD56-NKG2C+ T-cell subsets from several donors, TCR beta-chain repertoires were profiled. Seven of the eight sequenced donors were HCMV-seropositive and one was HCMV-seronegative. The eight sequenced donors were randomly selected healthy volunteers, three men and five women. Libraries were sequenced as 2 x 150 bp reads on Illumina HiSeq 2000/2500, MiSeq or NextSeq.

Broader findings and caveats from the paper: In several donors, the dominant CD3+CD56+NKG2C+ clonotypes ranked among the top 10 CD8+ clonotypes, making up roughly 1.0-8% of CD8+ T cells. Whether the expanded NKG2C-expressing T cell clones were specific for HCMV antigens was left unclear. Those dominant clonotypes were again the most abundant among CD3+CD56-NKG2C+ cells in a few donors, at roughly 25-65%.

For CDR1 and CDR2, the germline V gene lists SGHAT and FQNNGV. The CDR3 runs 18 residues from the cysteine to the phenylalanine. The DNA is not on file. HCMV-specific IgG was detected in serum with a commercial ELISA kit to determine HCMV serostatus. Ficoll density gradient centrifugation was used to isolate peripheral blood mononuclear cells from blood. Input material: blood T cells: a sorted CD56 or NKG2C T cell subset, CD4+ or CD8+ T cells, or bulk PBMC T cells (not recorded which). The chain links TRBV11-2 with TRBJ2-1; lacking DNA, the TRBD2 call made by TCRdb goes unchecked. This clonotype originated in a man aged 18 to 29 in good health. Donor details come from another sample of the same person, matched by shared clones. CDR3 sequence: CASSLSPSLAGVWNEQFF.